The sequence of this T cell receptor (beta chain) was determined in a study of Graves' ophthalmopathy and Graves' hyperthyroidism. RNA transcripts served as template for amplifying TCR beta CDR3 sequences. HTBI primers were employed in first-round RT-PCR, then a second-round multiplex PCR followed. TCRdb recomputed calls from the multiplex PCR reads with MiXCR, one row per CDR3 protein. The top ten clones hold over 2.5% of a sample with hundreds of thousands of distinct CDR3 sequences, approximately 39% of them seen once. Study observations and caveats: In predicting ophthalmopathy progression, the model reached around 65% sensitivity and approximately 72% specificity.

Germline V CDR1 and CDR2: SGHVS, FQNEAQ. The CDR3 consists of 18 residues. V lost 5 bases and J 0 bases, leaving 22 bases between the germline ends. Regarding this clonotype: No antigen is known for it. This clone may be a read error of a much larger clone one base away.

The TCR originated in an adult man with Graves' ophthalmopathy. Sequencing input: peripheral blood. The V gene is TRBV7-8, the J gene TRBJ1-1; perhaps TRBD1 as D (6 bases). Written as DNA, the CDR3 is TGTGCCAGCAGCCCACTTATTGGGACACAGATCATGAACACTGAAGCTTTCTTT. It codes for CASSPLIGTQIMNTEAFF.